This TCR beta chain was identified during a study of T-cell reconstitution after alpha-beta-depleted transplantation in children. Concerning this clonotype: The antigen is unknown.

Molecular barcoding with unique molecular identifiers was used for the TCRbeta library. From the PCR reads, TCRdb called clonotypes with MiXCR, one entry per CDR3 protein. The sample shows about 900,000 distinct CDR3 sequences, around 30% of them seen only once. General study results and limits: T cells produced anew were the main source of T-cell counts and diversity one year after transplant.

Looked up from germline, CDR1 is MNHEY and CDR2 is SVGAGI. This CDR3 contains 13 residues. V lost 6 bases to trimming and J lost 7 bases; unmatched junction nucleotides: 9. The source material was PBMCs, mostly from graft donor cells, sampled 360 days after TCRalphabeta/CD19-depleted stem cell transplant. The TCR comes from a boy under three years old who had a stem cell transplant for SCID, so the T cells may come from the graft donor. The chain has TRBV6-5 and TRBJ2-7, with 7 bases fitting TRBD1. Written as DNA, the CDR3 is TGTGCCAGCAGACGCGACAGGGTGGAAGAGCAGTACTTC. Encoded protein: CASRRDRVEEQYF.